This T cell receptor (beta chain) was sequenced in a study of T cells after yellow fever vaccination. Trimming stripped 5 bases from V and 0 bases from J, with 5 bases between. In germline, CDR1 is LGHDT, CDR2 YNNKEL (reference sequence). The CDR3 is made up of 12 amino acids. Making TCR cDNA involved 5'RACE template switching, which added UMIs and a universal primer site. TCRdb used MiXCR to reprocess the 5' RACE reads, holding one entry per CDR3 protein. Found here are some 96,000 distinct CDR3 sequences, around 9.8% of them singletons; the top ten hold approximately 16%. Findings and limits, study-wide: Reappearing after the booster were most of the clones from primary vaccination (almost 97% CD4, 85% to 90% CD8). Of the clonotypes, a small share occurred in both CD4 and CD8 compartments. Weaker overall, the secondary response nonetheless peaked faster (day 5 versus 15).

The chain combines TRBV3-1 with TRBJ2-7; D is unclear. The TCR comes from a man aged 18-30 years who received the YFV17D yellow fever vaccine. Material: CD8+ T cells not binding an NS4B(214-222) dextramer, sorted from PBMCs, obtained roughly 15 days after the first yellow fever vaccination. The CDR3, as DNA: TGTGCCAGCAGCAAGAGCTCCTACGAGCAGTACTTC. Protein product: CASSKSSYEQYF.